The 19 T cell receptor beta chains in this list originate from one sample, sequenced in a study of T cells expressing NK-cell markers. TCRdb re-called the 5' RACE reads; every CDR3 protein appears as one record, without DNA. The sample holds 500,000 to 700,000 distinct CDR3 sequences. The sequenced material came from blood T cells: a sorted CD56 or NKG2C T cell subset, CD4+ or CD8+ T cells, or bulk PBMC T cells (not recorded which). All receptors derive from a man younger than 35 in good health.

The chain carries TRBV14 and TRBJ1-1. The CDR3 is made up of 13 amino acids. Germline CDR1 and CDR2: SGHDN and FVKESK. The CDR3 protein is CASSQDWARRAFF.

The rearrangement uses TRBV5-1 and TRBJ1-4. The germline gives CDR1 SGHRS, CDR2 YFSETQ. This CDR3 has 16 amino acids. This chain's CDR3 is CASSQKEGLTNEKLFF.

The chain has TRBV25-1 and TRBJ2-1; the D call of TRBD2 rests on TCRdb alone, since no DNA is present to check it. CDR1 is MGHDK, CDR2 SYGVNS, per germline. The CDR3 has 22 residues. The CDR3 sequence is CASRGTLGTSGRDTSSYNEQFF.

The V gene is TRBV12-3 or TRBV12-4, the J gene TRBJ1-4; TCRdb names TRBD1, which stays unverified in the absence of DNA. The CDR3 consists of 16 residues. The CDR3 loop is CASSFRAGGSNEKLFF.

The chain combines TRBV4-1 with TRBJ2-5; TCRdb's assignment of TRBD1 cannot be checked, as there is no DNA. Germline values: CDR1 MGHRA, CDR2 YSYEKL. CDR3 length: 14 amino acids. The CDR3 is CASSHPGQGRTQYF.

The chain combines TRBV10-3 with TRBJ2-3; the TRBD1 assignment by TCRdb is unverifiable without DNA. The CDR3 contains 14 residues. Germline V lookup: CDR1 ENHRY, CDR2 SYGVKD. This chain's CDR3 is CAIKRQDLTDTQYF.

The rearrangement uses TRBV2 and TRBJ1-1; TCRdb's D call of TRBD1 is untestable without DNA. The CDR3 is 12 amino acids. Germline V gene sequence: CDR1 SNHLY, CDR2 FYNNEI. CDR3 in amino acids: CARGTVNTEAFF.

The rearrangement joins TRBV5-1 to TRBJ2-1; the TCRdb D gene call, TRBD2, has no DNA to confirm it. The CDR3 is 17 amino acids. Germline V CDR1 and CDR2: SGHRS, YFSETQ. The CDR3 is CASSFSGTSGSRNEQFF.

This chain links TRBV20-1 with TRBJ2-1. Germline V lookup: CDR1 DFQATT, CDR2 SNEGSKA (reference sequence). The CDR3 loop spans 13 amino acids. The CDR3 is CSASNLAHNEQFF.

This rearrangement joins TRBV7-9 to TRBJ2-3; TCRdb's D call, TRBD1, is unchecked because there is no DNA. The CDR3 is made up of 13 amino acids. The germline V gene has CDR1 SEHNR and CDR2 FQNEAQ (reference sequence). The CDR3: CASSPTGVGTQYF.

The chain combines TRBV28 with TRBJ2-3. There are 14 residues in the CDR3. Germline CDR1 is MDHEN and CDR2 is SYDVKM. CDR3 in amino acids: CASSLRESTDTQYF.

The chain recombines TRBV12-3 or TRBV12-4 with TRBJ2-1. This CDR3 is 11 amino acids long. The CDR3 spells CASSLVSWKFF.

The CDR3 region is CASSFSVVEWYTDTQYF. The rearrangement uses TRBV12-3 or TRBV12-4 and TRBJ2-3. This CDR3 is 17 amino acids long.

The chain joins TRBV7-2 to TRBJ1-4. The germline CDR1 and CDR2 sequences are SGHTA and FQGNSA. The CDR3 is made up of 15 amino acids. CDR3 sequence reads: CASSSKLWGNEKLFF.

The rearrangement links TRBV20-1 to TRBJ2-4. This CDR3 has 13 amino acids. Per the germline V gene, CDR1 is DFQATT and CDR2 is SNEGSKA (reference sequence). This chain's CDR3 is CSALNLAKNIQYF.

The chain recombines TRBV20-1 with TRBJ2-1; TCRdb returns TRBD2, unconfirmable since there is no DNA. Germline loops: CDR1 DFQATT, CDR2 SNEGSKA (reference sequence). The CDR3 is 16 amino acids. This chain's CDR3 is CSARRGTGLADNEQFF.

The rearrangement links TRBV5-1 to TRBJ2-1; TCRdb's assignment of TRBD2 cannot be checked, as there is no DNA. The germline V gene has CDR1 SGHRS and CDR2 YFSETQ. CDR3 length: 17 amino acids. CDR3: CASSLVPGTSLYNEQFF.

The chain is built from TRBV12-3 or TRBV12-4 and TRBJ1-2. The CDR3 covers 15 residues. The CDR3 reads CASSLSSESNYGYTF.

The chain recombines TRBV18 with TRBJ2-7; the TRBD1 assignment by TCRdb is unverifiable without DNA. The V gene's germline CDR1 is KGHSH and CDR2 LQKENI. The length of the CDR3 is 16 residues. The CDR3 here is CASSPEDRVSPYEQYF.